The clone carrying this T cell receptor beta chain has just a few counts. TCRdb used MiXCR to reprocess the 5' RACE reads, holding one entry per CDR3 protein. The sample carries hundreds of thousands of distinct CDR3 sequences, roughly 18% recorded once. These data originate in a study of T-cell memory formation after mild COVID-19. The CDR3 has 15 residues. V lost 0 bases to trimming and J lost 4 bases, with 13 bases between them. The germline V gene has CDR1 SGDLS and CDR2 YYNGEE. The chain is built from TRBV9 and TRBJ2-5, with D possibly matching TRBD2 (5 bases). The sample consisted of PBMCs or a T cell subset sorted from them (not recorded which). This clonotype originated in an adult woman who had mild COVID-19 (a few samples of this study predate the infection). Cell type and time point are not known. CDR3 loop: CASSVAAGLRETQYF. Written as DNA, the CDR3 is TGTGCCAGCAGCGTAGCTGCGGGTTTACGAGAGACCCAGTACTTC.